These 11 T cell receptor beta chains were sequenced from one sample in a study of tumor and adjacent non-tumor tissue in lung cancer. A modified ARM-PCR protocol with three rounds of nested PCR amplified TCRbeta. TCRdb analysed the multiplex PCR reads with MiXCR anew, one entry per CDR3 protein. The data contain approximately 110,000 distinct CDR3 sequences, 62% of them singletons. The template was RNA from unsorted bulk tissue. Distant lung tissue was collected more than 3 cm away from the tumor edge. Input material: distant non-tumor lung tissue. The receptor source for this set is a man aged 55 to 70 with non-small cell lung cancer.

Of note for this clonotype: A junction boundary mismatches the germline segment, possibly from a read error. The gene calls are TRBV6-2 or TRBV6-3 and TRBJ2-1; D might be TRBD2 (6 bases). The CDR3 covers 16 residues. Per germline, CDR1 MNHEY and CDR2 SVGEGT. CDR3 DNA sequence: TGTGCCAGAAGAAACGAGGAGGGACGATCCTACAATGAACAGTTCTTC. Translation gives CARRNEEGRSYNEQFF.

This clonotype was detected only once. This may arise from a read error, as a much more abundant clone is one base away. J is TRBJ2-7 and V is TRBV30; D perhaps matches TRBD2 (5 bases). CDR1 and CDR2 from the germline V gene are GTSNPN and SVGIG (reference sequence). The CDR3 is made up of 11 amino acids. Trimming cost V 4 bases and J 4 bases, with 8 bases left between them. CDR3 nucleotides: TGTGCCTGGATTCGCGGGTACGAGCAGTACTTC. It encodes CAWIRGYEQYF. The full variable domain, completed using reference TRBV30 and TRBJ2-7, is SQTIHQWPATLVQPVGSPLSLECTVEGTSNPNLYWYRQAAGRGLQLLFYSVGIGQISSEVPQNLSASRPQDRQFILSSKKLLLSDSGFYLCAWIRGYEQYFGPGTRLTVT.

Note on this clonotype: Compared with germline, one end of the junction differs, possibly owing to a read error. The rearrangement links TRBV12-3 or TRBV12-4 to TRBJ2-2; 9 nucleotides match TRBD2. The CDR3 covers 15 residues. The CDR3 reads CASSLCSGSTGELFF. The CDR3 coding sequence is TGTGCCAGCAGTTTGTGTAGCGGGAGCACCGGGGAACTGTTTTTT.

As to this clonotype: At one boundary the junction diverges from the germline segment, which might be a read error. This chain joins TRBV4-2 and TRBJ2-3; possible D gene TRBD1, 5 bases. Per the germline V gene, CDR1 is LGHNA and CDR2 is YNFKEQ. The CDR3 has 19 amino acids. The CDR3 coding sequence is TGTGCCAGCAGCCAAGATGGGCGTGGGAATCGATATAGCACAGGTACGCAGTATTTT. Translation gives CASSQDGRGNRYSTGTQYF.

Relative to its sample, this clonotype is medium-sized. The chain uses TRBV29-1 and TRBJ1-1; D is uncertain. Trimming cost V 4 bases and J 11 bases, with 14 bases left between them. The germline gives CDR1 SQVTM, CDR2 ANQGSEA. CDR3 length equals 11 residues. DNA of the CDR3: TGCAGCGTTGTCGACCAGCCGGCGGCTTTCTTT. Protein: CSVVDQPAAFF.

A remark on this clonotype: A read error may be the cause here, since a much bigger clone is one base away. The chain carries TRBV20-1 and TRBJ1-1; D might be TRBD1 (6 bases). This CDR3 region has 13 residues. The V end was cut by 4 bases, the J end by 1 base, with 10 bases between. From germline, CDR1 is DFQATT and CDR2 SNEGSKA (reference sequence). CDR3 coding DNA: TGCAGTGCTACCTGGACAGCGAACACTGAAGCTTTCTTT. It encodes CSATWTANTEAFF.

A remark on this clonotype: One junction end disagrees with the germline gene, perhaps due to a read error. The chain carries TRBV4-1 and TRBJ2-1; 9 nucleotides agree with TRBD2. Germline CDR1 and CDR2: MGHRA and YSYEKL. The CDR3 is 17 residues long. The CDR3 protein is CASSHRTSESSYNEQFF. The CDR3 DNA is TGCGCAAGCAGCCACCGGACTAGCGAGAGCTCCTACAATGAGCAGTTCTTC.

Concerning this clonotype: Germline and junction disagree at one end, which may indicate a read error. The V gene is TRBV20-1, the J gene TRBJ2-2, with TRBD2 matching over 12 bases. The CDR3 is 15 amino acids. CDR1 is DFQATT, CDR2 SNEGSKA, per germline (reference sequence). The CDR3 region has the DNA TGCAATGCTAGACTAGCGGGGGCCGGCGTCGGGGAGCTGTTTTTT. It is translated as CNARLAGAGVGELFF.

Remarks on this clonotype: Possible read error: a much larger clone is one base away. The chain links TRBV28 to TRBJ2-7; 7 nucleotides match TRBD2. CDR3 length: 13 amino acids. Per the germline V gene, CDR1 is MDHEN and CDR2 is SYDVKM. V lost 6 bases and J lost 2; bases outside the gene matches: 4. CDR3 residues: CASRPGGTYEQYF. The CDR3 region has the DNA TGTGCCAGCAGACCCGGGGGGACCTACGAGCAGTACTTC.

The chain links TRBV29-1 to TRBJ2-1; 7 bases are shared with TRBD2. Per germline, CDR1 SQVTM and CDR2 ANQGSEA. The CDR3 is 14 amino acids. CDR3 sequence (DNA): TGCAGTGTGGAGATAGTCGGGGGGTCCGATGAGCAGTTCTTC. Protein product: CSVEIVGGSDEQFF.

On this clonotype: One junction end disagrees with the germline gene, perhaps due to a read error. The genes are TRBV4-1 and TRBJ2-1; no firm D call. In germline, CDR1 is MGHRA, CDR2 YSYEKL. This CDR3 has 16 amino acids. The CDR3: CTSSQDGPWDYNEQFF. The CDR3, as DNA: TGCACCAGCAGCCAAGACGGACCCTGGGACTACAATGAGCAGTTCTTC.